This T cell receptor (beta chain) was captured by sequencing in a study of response to subunit inactivated influenza vaccine. Study-wide results and limits: Each seasonal influenza vaccination, the authors suggested, recruits few new T cells.

Germline-derived CDR1 and CDR2 are MNHEY and SMNVEV (reference sequence). The CDR3 covers 16 residues. Trimming took off 0 bases at V and 5 bases at J, with 14 bases between the two ends. TCRdb itself ran the RT-PCR reads through MiXCR, one entry per CDR3 protein. This sample has hundreds of thousands of distinct CDR3 sequences, with approximately 11% found just once. Ten or more counts support this clonotype. Its target is not known. Sequencing used PBMCs from blood, obtained 40 to 50 days after vaccination. The TCR was taken from a man aged 45 to 65 who received an inactivated influenza vaccine. The chain couples TRBV27 to TRBJ2-1; D may be TRBD1 (5 bases). CDR3 protein: CASSLSGATRHNEQFF. The CDR3 region has the DNA TGTGCCAGCAGTTTATCAGGGGCTACGCGACACAATGAGCAGTTCTTC.